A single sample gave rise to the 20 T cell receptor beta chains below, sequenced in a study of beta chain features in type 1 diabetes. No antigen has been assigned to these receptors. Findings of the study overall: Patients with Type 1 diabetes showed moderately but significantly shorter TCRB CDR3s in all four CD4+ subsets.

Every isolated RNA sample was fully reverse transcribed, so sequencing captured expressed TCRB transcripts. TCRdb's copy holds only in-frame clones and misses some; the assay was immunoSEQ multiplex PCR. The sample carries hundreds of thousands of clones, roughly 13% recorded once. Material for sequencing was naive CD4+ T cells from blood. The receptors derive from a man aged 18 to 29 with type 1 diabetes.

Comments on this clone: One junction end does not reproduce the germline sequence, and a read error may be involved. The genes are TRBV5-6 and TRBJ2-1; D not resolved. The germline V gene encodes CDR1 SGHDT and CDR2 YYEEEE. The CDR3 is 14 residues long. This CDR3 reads CASSSKRSSNEQFF. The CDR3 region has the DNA TGTGCCAGCAGCTCCAAAAGGTCCTCCAATGAGCAGTTCTTC.

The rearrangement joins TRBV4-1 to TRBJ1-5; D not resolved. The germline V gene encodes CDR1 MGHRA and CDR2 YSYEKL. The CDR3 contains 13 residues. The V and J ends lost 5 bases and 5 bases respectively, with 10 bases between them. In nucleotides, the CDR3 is TGCGCCAGCAGCAAGCCTGGAGATCAGCCCCAGCATTTT. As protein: CASSKPGDQPQHF.

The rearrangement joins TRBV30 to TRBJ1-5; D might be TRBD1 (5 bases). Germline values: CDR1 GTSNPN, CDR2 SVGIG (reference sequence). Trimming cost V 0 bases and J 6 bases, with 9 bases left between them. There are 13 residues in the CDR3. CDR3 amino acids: CAWSVLRAQPQHF. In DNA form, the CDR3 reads TGTGCCTGGAGTGTACTCAGGGCTCAGCCCCAGCATTTT.

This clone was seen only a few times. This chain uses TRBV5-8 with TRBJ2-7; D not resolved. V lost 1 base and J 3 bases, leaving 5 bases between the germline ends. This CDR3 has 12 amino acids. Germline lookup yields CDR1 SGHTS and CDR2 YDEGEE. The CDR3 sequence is CASSLYFYEQYF. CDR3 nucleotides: TGTGCCAGCAGCTTGTATTTCTACGAGCAGTACTTC. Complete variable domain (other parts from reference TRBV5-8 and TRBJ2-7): EAGVTQSPTHLIKTRGQQATLRCSPISGHTSVYWYQQALGLGLQFLLWYDEGEERNRGNFPPRFSGRQFPNYSSELNVNALELEDSALYLCASSLYFYEQYFGPGTRLTVT.

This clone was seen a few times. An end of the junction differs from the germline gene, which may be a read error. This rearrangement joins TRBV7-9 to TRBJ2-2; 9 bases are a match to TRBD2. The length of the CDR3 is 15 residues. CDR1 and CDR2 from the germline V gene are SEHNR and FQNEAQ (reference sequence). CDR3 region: CASSLAGSNTGELFF. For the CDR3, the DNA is TGTGCCAGCAGCCTAGCGGGGTCGAACACCGGGGAGCTGTTTTTT.

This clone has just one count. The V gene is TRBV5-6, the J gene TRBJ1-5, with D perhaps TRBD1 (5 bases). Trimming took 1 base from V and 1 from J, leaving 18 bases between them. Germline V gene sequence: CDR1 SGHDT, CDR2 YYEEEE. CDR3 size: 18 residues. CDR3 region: CASSLRTGTHRSNQPQHF. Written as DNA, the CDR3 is TGTGCCAGCAGCTTGAGGACCGGGACCCACAGAAGCAATCAGCCCCAGCATTTT.

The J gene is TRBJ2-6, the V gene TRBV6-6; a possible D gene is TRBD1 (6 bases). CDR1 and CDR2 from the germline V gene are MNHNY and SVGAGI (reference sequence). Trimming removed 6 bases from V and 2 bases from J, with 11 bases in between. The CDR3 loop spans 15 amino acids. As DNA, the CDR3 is TGTGCCAGCAGATTACAGGGAGCTGGGGCCAACGTCCTGACTTTC. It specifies CASRLQGAGANVLTF.

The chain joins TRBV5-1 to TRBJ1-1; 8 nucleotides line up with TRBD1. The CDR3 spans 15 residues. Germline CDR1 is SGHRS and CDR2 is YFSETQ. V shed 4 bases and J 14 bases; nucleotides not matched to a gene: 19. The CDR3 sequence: CASSPQGTGHLERFF. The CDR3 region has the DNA TGCGCCAGCAGCCCGCAGGGGACAGGCCACCTAGAGCGGTTCTTT.

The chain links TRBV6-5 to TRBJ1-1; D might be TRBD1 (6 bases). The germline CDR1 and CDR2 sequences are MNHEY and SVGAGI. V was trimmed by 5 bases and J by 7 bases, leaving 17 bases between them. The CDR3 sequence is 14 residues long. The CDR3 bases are TGTGCCAGCAGTGGACGCGACAGGAGTCATGAAGCTTTCTTT. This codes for CASSGRDRSHEAFF.

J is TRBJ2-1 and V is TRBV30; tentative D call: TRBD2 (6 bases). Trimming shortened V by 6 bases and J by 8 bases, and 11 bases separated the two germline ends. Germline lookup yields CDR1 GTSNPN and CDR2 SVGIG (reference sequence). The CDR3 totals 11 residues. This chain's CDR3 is CACRLGDEQFF. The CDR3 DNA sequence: TGTGCCTGCCGACTAGGGGATGAGCAGTTCTTC.

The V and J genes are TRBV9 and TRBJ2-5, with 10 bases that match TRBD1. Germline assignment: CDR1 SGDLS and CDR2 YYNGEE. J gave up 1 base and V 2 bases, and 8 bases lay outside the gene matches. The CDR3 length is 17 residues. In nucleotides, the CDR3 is TGTGCCAGCAGCGTCGGGACAGGGGCAACGAGCCAAGAGACCCAGTACTTC. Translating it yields CASSVGTGATSQETQYF.

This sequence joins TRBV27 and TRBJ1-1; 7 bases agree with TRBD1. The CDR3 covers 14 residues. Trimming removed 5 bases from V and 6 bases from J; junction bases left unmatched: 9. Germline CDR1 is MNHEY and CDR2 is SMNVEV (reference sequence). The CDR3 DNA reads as TGTGCCAGCAGTCTGACAGAGGGGGCCCCTGAAGCTTTCTTT. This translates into CASSLTEGAPEAFF.

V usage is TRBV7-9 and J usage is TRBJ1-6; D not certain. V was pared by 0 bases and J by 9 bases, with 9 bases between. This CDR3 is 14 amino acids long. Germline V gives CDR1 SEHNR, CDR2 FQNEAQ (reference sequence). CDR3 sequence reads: CASSLAMGGSPLHF. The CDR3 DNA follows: TGTGCCAGCAGCTTAGCTATGGGTGGTTCACCCCTCCACTTT.

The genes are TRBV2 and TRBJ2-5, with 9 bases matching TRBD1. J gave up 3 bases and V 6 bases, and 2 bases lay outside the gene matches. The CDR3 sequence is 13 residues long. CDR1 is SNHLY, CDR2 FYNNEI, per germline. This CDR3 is CASRRDREETQYF. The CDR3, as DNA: TGTGCCAGCAGAAGGGACAGGGAAGAGACCCAGTACTTC.

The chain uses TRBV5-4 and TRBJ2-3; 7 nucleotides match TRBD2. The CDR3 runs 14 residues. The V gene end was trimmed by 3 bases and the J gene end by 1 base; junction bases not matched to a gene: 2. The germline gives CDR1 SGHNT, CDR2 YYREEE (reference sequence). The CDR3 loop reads CASSWAGGTDTQYF. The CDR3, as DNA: TGTGCCAGCAGCTGGGCGGGGGGCACAGATACGCAGTATTTT.

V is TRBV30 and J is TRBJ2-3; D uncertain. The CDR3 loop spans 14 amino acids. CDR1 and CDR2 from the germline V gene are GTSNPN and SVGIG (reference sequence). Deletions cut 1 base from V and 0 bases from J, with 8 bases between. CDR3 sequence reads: CAWSATRSTDTQYF. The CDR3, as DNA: TGTGCCTGGAGTGCGACAAGGAGCACAGATACGCAGTATTTT.

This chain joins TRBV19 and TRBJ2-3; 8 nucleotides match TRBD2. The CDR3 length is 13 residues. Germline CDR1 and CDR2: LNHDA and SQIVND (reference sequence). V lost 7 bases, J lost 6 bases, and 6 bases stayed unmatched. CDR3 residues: CASTGTRWDTQYF. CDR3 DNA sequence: TGTGCCAGTACCGGGACTAGGTGGGATACGCAGTATTTT.

The CDR3 sequence is CASSLNTGAEETQYF. CDR3 coding DNA: TGTGCCAGCAGCCTCAACACAGGGGCCGAAGAGACCCAGTACTTC. This chain connects TRBV14 to TRBJ2-5, with 7 bases aligning to TRBD1. Germline-derived CDR1 and CDR2 are SGHDN and FVKESK. V shed 4 bases, J shed 3 bases, and the junction held 8 bases outside the gene matches. CDR3 size: 15 residues.

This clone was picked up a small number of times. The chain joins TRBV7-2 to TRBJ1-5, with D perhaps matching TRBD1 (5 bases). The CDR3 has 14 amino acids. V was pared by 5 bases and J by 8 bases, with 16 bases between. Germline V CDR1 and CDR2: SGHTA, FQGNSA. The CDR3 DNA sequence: TGTGCCAGCAGCATACCCGGGGGTTATGAGCCCCAGCATTTT. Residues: CASSIPGGYEPQHF.

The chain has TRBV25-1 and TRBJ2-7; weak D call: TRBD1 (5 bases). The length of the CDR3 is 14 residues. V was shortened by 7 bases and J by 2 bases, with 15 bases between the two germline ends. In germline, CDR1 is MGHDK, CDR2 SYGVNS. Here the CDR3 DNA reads TGTGCCAGCACCCCGGAATTAGGGGCCTACGAGCAGTACTTC. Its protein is CASTPELGAYEQYF.